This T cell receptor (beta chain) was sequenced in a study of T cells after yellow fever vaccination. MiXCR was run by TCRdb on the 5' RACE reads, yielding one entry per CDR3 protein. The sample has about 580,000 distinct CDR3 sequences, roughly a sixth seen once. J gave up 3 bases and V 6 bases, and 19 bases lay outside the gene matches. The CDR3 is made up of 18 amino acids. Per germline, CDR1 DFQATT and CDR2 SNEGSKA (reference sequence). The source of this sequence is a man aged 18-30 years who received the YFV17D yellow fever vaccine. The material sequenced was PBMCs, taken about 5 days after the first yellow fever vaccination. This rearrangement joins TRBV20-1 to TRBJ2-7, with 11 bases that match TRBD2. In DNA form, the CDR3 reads TGCAGTGCGCAACCCCCGGGTATGAGTAGCGGGGGGGTCTACGAGCAGTACGTC. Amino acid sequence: CSAQPPGMSSGGVYEQYV.